One TCR beta chain is described in this entry. What antigen it recognizes has not been identified. Base qualities are not provided; no much larger clone lies one nucleotide away. What the treatment or condition label conveys for this sample: randomized to nivolumab then ipilimumab (arm A) or the reverse (arm B). None of the trial patients had been given prior DNA-damaging chemotherapy. Live CD3+CD8+ cells negative for CD19 and CD56 were sorted from thawed PBMCs on a FACS Aria II flow cytometer. Samples came from patients with melanoma in CheckMate 064, a randomized, open-label phase II trial of sequential checkpoint blockade. Peripheral blood mononuclear cells were collected by leukapheresis, purified using Ficoll-Paque, and frozen in human serum containing roughly 9.4% DMSO. Immediately after sorting, the purity of the sorted blood CD3+CD8+ cells was confirmed to be >95%, and DNA was then extracted.

TCRbeta CDR3 regions were immunosequenced from genomic DNA with the immunoSEQ Assay. Before high-throughput sequencing, genomic DNA was amplified using bias-controlled multiplex PCR. In the authors' own workflow: To quantify the absolute abundance of each unique TCRbeta CDR3 region, the sequences were collapsed and filtered. Clonality, defined as 1 minus Pielou's evenness, was calculated using only productive rearrangements. A previously published method was used to identify clones with significantly greater frequencies in on-treatment samples than in baseline samples. This is the immuneACCESS table as TCRdb keeps it, with only in-frame sequences that have V and J called. A part of the clones is gone; compared with another copy, unresolved V genes explain less than half, and the rest is unexplained. V and J calls and clone size are copied from that table; D and trimming were computed from the DNA. A total of around 15,000 clones appear in this sample, less than 55% of them only once. About 17% of the sample belongs to the ten largest clones.

The data are from a study of sequential checkpoint blockade in melanoma (dated by TCRdb to between 2017 and 2020). In terms of the full investigation: Patients were assigned by 1:1 randomization to either first-line nivolumab followed by ipilimumab (arm A) or ipilimumab followed by nivolumab (arm B). Maintenance nivolumab came after each of the two trial sequences. General study outcomes and caveats: The response-prediction model combining TCR metrics and mutation burden needs validation in larger, independent patient cohorts.

V was cut back by 2 bases and J by 5 bases, leaving a gap of 4 bases between them. CDR3 length: 12 amino acids, cysteine to phenylalanine. Only CDR3 DNA is held: 36 bases, read in frame from base 1. The CDR1 and CDR2 encoded by the germline V gene (reference sequence) are SEHNR and FQNEAQ. Sequencing was performed on CD8+ T cells sorted from blood (inferred from file names), taken from a patient given nivolumab and ipilimumab in sequence. The source of this sequence is a human donor with melanoma. The chain couples TRBV7-9 to TRBJ2-1; there is no confident call for the D gene. The DNA is TGTGCCAGCAGCTTATTAAACAATGAGCAGTTCTTC. It translates to CASSLLNNEQFF.